This T cell receptor (beta chain) was identified during a study of identical twins. This clonotype has a handful of counts. Its antigen is currently unknown. Germline CDR1 and CDR2: DFQATT and SNEGSKA (reference sequence). The CDR3 length is 12 residues. V shed 6 bases and J 8 bases; nucleotides not matched to a gene: 8. TCRdb re-derived calls from the 5' RACE reads in MiXCR, one entry per CDR3 protein. The sample gives some 570,000 distinct CDR3 sequences, around 24% of which show up once; 0.48% is in the top ten. Study-wide results and limits: Researchers reported weaker excess twin sharing in beta out-of-frame sequences. The study drew conclusions from cross-sectional statistical analysis, not from following the same donors. With monozygotic twins, out-of-frame TCR alpha sharing exceeded what models estimated.

In addition, the sample was reused for a study of yellow fever vaccine responses in identical twins.

The receptor comes from a woman in her late teens or twenties in good health. Sequencing input: CD4+ T cells sorted from blood. The chain recombines TRBV20-1 with TRBJ1-1; 8 bases match TRBD1. The CDR3 here is CSAGTGGSEAFF. The CDR3 nucleotides are TGCAGTGCCGGCACAGGGGGATCGGAAGCTTTCTTT.